Sequencing of this T cell receptor beta chain was carried out in a study of early T cells in non-severe SARS-CoV-2 infection. For the study at large: Sequenced material consisted of bulk RNA (from unsorted whole blood), and chains were unpaired.

This CDR3 contains 11 residues. Germline loops: CDR1 MDHEN, CDR2 SYDVKM. V shed 6 bases and J shed 7 bases, with 10 bases lying between them. Unique molecular identifiers were affixed to single, distinct cDNA molecules. In TCRdb, the 5' RACE reads were re-called with MiXCR into one record per CDR3 protein. This table holds about 29,000 distinct CDR3 sequences, 4.5% to 6% found once. Points from the study as a whole: The matching step, a VDJdb search, favored anti-spike CD8 responses and missed private and CD4 specificities.

This clonotype was seen more than once but under ten times. Its matching antigen is unknown. The genes are TRBV28 and TRBJ2-7; perhaps TRBD1 as D (6 bases). This clonotype was sampled from an adult who was a healthcare worker with PCR-confirmed SARS-CoV-2 infection or an uninfected control (not recorded which). Sequenced input: whole blood. CDR3 nucleotide sequence: TGTGCCAGCAGCTACACAGGGGAGCAGTACTTC. It yields the protein CASSYTGEQYF.